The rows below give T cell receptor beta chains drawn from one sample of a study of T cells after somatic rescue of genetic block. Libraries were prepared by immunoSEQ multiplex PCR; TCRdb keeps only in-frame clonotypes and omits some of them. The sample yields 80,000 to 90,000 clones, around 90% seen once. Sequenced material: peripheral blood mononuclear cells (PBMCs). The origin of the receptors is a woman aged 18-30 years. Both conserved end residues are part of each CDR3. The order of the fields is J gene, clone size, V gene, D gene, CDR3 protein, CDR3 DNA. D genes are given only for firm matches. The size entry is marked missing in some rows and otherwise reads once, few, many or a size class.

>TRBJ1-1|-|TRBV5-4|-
CASSLLQGLGTEAFF
TGTGCCAGCAGCTTACTTCAGGGGCTCGGGACTGAAGCTTTCTTT
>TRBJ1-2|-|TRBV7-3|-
CASREPGQSYTF
TGTGCCAGCAGGGAACCCGGACAGAGCTACACCTTC
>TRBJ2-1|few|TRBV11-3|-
CASSLNRGGTYNEQFF
TGTGCCAGCAGCTTAAATAGGGGTGGAACCTACAATGAGCAGTTCTTC
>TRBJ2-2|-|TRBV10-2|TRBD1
CASSPGQVDTGELFF
TGCGCCAGCAGTCCGGGACAGGTGGACACCGGGGAGCTGTTTTTT
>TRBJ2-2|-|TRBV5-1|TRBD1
CASSLVQGAAGELFF
TGCGCCAGCAGCTTGGTGCAGGGGGCGGCCGGGGAGCTGTTTTTT
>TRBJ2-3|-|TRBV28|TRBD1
CASSSGTGWEGTDTQYF
TGTGCCAGCAGTTCAGGGACAGGGTGGGAGGGCACAGATACGCAGTATTTT
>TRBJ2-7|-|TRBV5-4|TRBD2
CASSPRTSGPYEQYF
TGTGCCAGCAGCCCCCGTACTAGCGGACCCTACGAGCAGTACTTC
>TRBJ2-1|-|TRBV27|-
CASSLSARYNEQFF
TGTGCCAGCAGTTTATCGGCCAGGTACAATGAGCAGTTCTTC
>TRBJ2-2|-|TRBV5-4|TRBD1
CASSTDDRGDTGELFF
TGTGCCAGCAGCACTGATGACAGGGGGGACACCGGGGAGCTGTTTTTT
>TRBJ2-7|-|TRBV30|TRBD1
CAWRQDRGNEQYF
TGTGCCTGGCGCCAGGACAGGGGCAACGAGCAGTACTTC
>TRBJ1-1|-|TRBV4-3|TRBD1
CASSQTTGRGTEAFF
TGCGCCAGCAGCCAAACGACAGGGCGGGGCACTGAAGCTTTCTTT
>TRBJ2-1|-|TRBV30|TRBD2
CAWDSGRRSNEQFF
TGTGCCTGGGATAGCGGGAGGAGGAGCAATGAGCAGTTCTTC
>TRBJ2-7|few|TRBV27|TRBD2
CASSPTVAGAYEQYF
TGTGCCAGCAGTCCCACGGTCGCGGGGGCCTACGAGCAGTACTTC
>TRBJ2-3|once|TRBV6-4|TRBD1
CASSGTGGTDTQYF
TGTGCCAGCAGTGGGACAGGGGGCACAGATACGCAGTATTTT
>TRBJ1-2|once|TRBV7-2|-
CASSHLRTELNYGYTF
TGTGCCAGCAGCCACCTGAGGACAGAGCTTAACTATGGCTACACCTTC
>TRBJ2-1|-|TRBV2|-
CASSEMASYNEQFF
TGTGCCAGCAGTGAGATGGCTAGCTACAATGAGCAGTTCTTC
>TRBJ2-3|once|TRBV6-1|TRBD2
CASSEVGGSAASTQYF
TGTGCCAGCAGTGAAGTGGGCGGGAGCGCTGCAAGTACGCAGTATTTT
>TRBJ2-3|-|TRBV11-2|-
CASSPTFAAFTDTQYF
TGTGCCAGCAGCCCCACCTTCGCAGCATTCACAGATACGCAGTATTTT
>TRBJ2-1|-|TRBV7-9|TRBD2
CASSPSGAVSYNEQFF
TGTGCCAGCAGCCCTAGCGGGGCCGTCTCCTACAATGAGCAGTTCTTC
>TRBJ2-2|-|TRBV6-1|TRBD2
CASSDGGVDTGELFF
TGTGCCAGCAGTGATGGGGGGGTCGACACCGGGGAGCTGTTTTTT
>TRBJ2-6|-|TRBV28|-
CASSSPSGQPGANVLTF
TGTGCCAGCAGTTCCCCATCGGGGCAGCCTGGGGCCAACGTCCTGACTTTC
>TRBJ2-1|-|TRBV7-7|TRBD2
CASSRNLGGGSNEQFF
TGTGCTAGCAGCCGAAACCTCGGCGGCGGGAGCAATGAGCAGTTCTTC
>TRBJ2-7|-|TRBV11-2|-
CASSESAAYEQYF
TGTGCCAGCAGCGAGAGCGCGGCCTACGAGCAGTACTTC
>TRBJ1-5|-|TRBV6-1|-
CASSESASDFSPQHF
TGTGCCAGCAGTGAAAGTGCAAGCGACTTCTCGCCCCAGCATTTT
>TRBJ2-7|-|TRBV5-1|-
CASSWGGLGSSYEQYF
TGCGCCAGCAGCTGGGGGGGCCTTGGAAGCTCCTACGAGCAGTACTTC
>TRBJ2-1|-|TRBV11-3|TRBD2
CASSLEPAGGADEQFF
TGTGCCAGCAGCTTAGAACCAGCGGGAGGGGCCGATGAGCAGTTCTTC
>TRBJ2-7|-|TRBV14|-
CASSPRGGPAIYEQYF
TGTGCCAGCAGCCCCCGAGGGGGTCCCGCGATCTACGAGCAGTACTTC
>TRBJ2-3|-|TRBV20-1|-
CSAQSTDTQYF
TGCAGTGCCCAAAGCACAGATACGCAGTATTTT
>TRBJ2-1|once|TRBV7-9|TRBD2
CASSLEGTSGRNEQFF
TGTGCCAGCAGCTTAGAGGGGACTAGCGGGAGAAATGAGCAGTTCTTC
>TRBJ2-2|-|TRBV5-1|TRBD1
CASHGDRPTGELFF
TGCGCCAGCCACGGGGACAGACCCACCGGGGAGCTGTTTTTT
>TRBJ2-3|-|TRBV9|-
CASSVGGRDTQYF
TGTGCCAGCAGCGTAGGGGGGCGTGATACGCAGTATTTT
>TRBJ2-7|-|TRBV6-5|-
CASSEQGYYEQYF
TGTGCCAGCAGTGAACAGGGATACTACGAGCAGTACTTC
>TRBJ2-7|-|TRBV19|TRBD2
CASTVAAGGVYEQYF
TGTGCCAGTACTGTAGCGGCGGGGGGCGTATACGAGCAGTACTTC
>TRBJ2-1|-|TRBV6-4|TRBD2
CASSPGASGQDEQFF
TGTGCCAGCAGCCCCGGGGCTAGCGGCCAGGATGAGCAGTTCTTC
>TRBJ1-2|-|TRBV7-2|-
CASSLGGGHRGYTF
TGTGCCAGCAGCTTAGGTGGGGGGCATCGCGGCTACACCTTC
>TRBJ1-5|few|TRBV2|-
CASGGNSNQPQHF
TGTGCCAGCGGAGGGAATAGCAATCAGCCCCAGCATTTT
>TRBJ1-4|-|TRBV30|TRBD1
CAWRYTGGGEKLFF
TGTGCCTGGAGATATACAGGGGGAGGCGAAAAACTGTTTTTT
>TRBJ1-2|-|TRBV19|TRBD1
CASRPTGSTANYGYTF
TGTGCCAGTAGGCCGACAGGGTCGACAGCTAACTATGGCTACACCTTC
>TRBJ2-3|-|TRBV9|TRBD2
CASSVSGGTDTQYF
TGTGCCAGCAGCGTAAGCGGGGGAACAGATACGCAGTATTTT
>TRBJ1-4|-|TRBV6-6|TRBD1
CASRSQGAGEKLFF
TGTGCCAGCAGATCACAGGGGGCTGGTGAAAAACTGTTTTTT
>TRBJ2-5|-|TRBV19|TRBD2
CASSVPSGRGGKTQYF
TGTGCCAGTAGTGTTCCTAGCGGGAGGGGGGGGAAGACCCAGTACTTC
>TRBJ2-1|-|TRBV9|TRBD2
CASSSREGRDYNEQFF
TGTGCCAGCAGCTCCAGGGAGGGGCGAGACTACAATGAGCAGTTCTTC
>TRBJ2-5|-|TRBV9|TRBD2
CASSEAGGGQETQYF
TGTGCCAGCAGCGAAGCGGGAGGTGGCCAAGAGACCCAGTACTTC
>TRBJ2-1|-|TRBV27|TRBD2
CASSLSGTSGRHSYNEQFF
TGTGCCAGCAGTTTATCCGGGACTAGCGGGAGGCACTCCTACAATGAGCAGTTCTTC
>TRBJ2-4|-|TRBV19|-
CASSKLAKNIQYF
TGTGCCAGTAGTAAGTTAGCCAAAAACATTCAGTACTTC